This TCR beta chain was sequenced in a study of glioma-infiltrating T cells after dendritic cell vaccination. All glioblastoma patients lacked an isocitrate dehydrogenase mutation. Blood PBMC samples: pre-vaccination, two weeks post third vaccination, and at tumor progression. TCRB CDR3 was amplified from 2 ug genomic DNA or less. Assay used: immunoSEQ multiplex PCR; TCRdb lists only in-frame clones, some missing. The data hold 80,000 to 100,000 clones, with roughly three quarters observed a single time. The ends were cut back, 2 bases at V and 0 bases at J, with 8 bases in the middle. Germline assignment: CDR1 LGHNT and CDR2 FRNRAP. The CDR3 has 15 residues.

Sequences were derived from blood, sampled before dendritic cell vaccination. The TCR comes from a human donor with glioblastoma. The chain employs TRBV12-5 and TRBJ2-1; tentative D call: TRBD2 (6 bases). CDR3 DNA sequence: TGTGCTAGTGGTTTGTCCGGGGGCTCCTACAATGAGCAGTTCTTC. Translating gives CASGLSGGSYNEQFF.